The next 26 T cell receptor beta chains were all read from a single sample in a study of blood T cell repertoires in COVID-19. Produced via immunoSEQ multiplex PCR; TCRdb's table is partial and in-frame only. The sample records around 180,000 clones, around 67% being singletons. Sample: peripheral blood. Every receptor here comes from a woman of 80 years or more with acute or convalescent COVID-19.

The rearrangement joins TRBV5-1 to TRBJ1-1, with a tentative D call TRBD1 (5 bases). This CDR3 contains 13 residues. With 4 bases removed from V and 1 base from J, the gap between germline ends came to 8 bases. In germline, CDR1 is SGHRS, CDR2 YFSETQ. CDR3 sequence: CASSDGQNTEAFF. The DNA of the CDR3 is TGCGCCAGCAGCGACGGACAGAACACTGAAGCTTTCTTT.

This chain uses TRBV6-2 or TRBV6-3 with TRBJ1-5; 8 bases align to TRBD1. The junction had 3 bases not matched to a gene; V was cut back by 2 bases and J by 6 bases. The CDR3 contains 14 residues. The V gene's germline CDR1 is MNHEY and CDR2 SVGEGT. The CDR3 here is CASSYVDRVQPQHF. In nucleotides, the CDR3 is TGTGCCAGCAGTTACGTGGACAGGGTTCAGCCCCAGCATTTT.

The J gene is TRBJ1-2, the V gene TRBV20-1, with 8 bases fitting TRBD1. The CDR3 has 14 residues. The V gene end was trimmed by 3 bases and the J gene end by 7 bases; junction bases not matched to a gene: 10. Looked up from germline, CDR1 is DFQATT and CDR2 is SNEGSKA (reference sequence). Here the CDR3 reads CSASEAGGISGYTF. The CDR3 DNA sequence: TGCAGTGCTAGTGAGGCAGGGGGCATCTCTGGCTACACCTTC.

This clone was observed a few times. This chain links TRBV28 with TRBJ1-5; D perhaps matches TRBD1 (5 bases). Between the trimmed V and J ends, which lost 10 bases and 5 bases, there was a span of 12 bases. The length of the CDR3 is 12 residues. Germline CDR1 reads MDHEN; CDR2 reads SYDVKM. As DNA, the CDR3 is TGTGCCATCGTCGGAGGGGATCAGCCCCAGCATTTT. It is translated as CAIVGGDQPQHF.

CDR3 loop: CASAESYEQYF. In DNA form, the CDR3 reads TGTGCCAGCGCCGAGTCCTACGAGCAGTACTTC. The rearrangement joins TRBV28 to TRBJ2-7; D not resolved. Trimming took off 8 bases at V and 1 base at J, with 6 bases between the two ends. CDR3 size: 11 residues. In germline, CDR1 is MDHEN, CDR2 SYDVKM.

The chain employs TRBV24-1 and TRBJ2-1; the match to TRBD2 covers 7 bases. The CDR3 consists of 16 residues. V was pared by 5 bases and J by 4 bases, with 10 bases of the junction left unmatched. In germline, CDR1 is KGHDR, CDR2 SFDVKD. The CDR3 DNA reads TGTGCCACCAGTGGCGACGGGAGGCCCGCATACAATGAGCAGTTCTTC. Its translation is CATSGDGRPAYNEQFF.

The rearrangement joins TRBV27 to TRBJ1-1; D possibly corresponds to TRBD1 (5 bases). CDR3 length: 14 amino acids. Germline values: CDR1 MNHEY, CDR2 SMNVEV (reference sequence). The ends were cut back, 5 bases at V and 0 bases at J, with 10 bases in the middle. In DNA form, the CDR3 reads TGTGCCAGCAGTAGGGGCTCTTTGAACACTGAAGCTTTCTTT. Amino acid sequence: CASSRGSLNTEAFF.

The chain joins TRBV30 to TRBJ2-7; D is unresolved. CDR3 length equals 12 residues. Germline V CDR1 and CDR2: GTSNPN, SVGIG (reference sequence). V was trimmed by 0 bases and J by 5 bases, leaving 8 bases between them. The CDR3 is CAWSVNSHEQYF. CDR3 coding DNA: TGTGCCTGGAGTGTGAATAGCCACGAGCAGTACTTC.

This chain connects TRBV11-2 to TRBJ2-5, with TRBD2 matching 11 bases. Germline loops: CDR1 SGHAT, CDR2 FQNNGV. Trimming at V came to 5 bases and at J to 4 bases, leaving 9 bases not matched to a gene. This CDR3 spans 16 amino acids. CDR3 DNA sequence: TGTGCCAGCAGCCCGGGACTAGCGGAGCCCGGAGAGACCCAGTACTTC. This codes for CASSPGLAEPGETQYF.

The chain joins TRBV7-7 to TRBJ2-3; a weak D match, TRBD2 (7 bases). Germline V gives CDR1 SSHAT, CDR2 FNYEAQ (reference sequence). The CDR3 length is 15 residues. Trimming left V 5 bases short and J 1 base short, with 13 bases between. This chain's CDR3 is CASSMGRGGTDTQYF. The CDR3 DNA follows: TGTGCCAGCAGCATGGGGAGGGGGGGCACAGATACGCAGTATTTT.

The chain is built from TRBV5-1 and TRBJ1-2, with 7 positions matching TRBD1. The V gene end was trimmed by 4 bases and the J gene end by 8 bases; junction bases not matched to a gene: 11. Germline CDR1 reads SGHRS; CDR2 reads YFSETQ. There are 14 residues in the CDR3. The CDR3 sequence is CASSPGQILGGYTF. The CDR3 DNA is TGCGCCAGCAGCCCGGGACAGATTCTGGGGGGCTACACCTTC.

In nucleotides, the CDR3 is TGTGCCAGCAGCGAGGGACAGAGGCCCCACGAGCAGTACTTC. This sequence encodes CASSEGQRPHEQYF. The rearrangement links TRBV7-2 to TRBJ2-7; 7 nucleotides match TRBD1. The germline V gene encodes CDR1 SGHTA and CDR2 FQGNSA. V shed 5 bases, J shed 5 bases, and the junction held 9 bases outside the gene matches. This CDR3 is 14 amino acids long.

This sequence joins TRBV7-6 and TRBJ1-6; the match to TRBD1 covers 8 bases. The length of the CDR3 is 15 residues. In germline, CDR1 is SGHVS, CDR2 FNYEAQ. The V and J ends lost 1 base and 9 bases, in that order; junction bases with no gene match: 5. As DNA, the CDR3 is TGTGCCAGCAGCTTAGTGGGACAGGTTTTTTCACCCCTCCACTTT. Translating gives CASSLVGQVFSPLHF.

The rearrangement uses TRBV10-1 and TRBJ2-5; D is perhaps TRBD2 (6 bases). Trimming took off 2 bases at V and 2 bases at J, with 9 bases between the two ends. The CDR3 consists of 14 residues. Germline V gene sequence: CDR1 WNHNN, CDR2 SYGVQD (reference sequence). CDR3 sequence (DNA): TGCGCCAGCAGTGAGAGTAGCGGTCAAGAGACCCAGTACTTC. This sequence encodes CASSESSGQETQYF.

This clone was found a few times. The chain joins TRBV4-1 to TRBJ2-2; a weak D match, TRBD1 (5 bases). Trimming removed 1 base from V and 8 bases from J, with 11 bases in between. This CDR3 spans 14 amino acids. Germline V gives CDR1 MGHRA, CDR2 YSYEKL. CDR3 in amino acids: CASSQAGSSGELFF. DNA for the CDR3: TGCGCCAGCAGCCAAGCAGGGTCGAGTGGGGAGCTGTTTTTT.

The V gene is TRBV2, the J gene TRBJ2-7; the D gene is possibly TRBD1 (5 bases). Germline V gene sequence: CDR1 SNHLY, CDR2 FYNNEI. The CDR3 has 13 residues. The V end lost 4 bases, the J end lost 2 bases, and 9 bases lay between the germline ends. For the CDR3, the DNA is TGTGCCAGCAGTGGGGGCGGCCCCTACGAGCAGTACTTC. Its protein is CASSGGGPYEQYF.

The chain combines TRBV28 with TRBJ1-2, with 7 bases matching TRBD1. This CDR3 spans 15 amino acids. The germline V gene has CDR1 MDHEN and CDR2 SYDVKM. Trimming removed 0 bases from V and 8 bases from J; junction bases left unmatched: 9. The CDR3 sequence is CASSLWDRISTGYTF. Here the CDR3 DNA reads TGTGCCAGCAGTTTATGGGACAGGATATCTACGGGCTACACCTTC.

The chain has TRBV21-1 and TRBJ2-1; the listed D gene, TRBD2, was not tested against the DNA. TRBV21-1 is a recognized pseudogene. The CDR3 consists of 16 residues. The CDR3 DNA is TGTGCCAGCAGCAAAGGGCTAGCGGGAGGTACGGATGAGCAGTTCTTC. Its protein is CASSKGLAGGTDEQFF.

The V gene is TRBV7-9, the J gene TRBJ2-6; a weak D match, TRBD2 (5 bases). The CDR3 length is 18 residues. V was trimmed by 5 bases and J by 0 bases, leaving 17 bases between them. From germline, CDR1 is SEHNR and CDR2 FQNEAQ (reference sequence). CDR3 residues: CASSRGLESHSGANVLTF. DNA of the CDR3: TGTGCCAGCAGCCGGGGTTTAGAAAGCCACTCTGGGGCCAACGTCCTGACTTTC.

The chain couples TRBV9 to TRBJ2-3; D ambiguous. Germline-derived CDR1 and CDR2 are SGDLS and YYNGEE. V lost 1 base to trimming and J lost 6 bases, with 12 bases between them. The CDR3 consists of 14 residues. In DNA form, the CDR3 reads TGTGCCAGCAGCGTAAGTACTACATCGGATACGCAGTATTTT. Translation: CASSVSTTSDTQYF.

The V call is TRBV6-5, the J call TRBJ2-7, with 8 bases aligning to TRBD1. The germline CDR1 and CDR2 sequences are MNHEY and SVGAGI. The CDR3 loop spans 13 amino acids. Unmatched junction bases numbered 7, after V lost 6 bases and J lost 6 bases. The CDR3 spells CASRRQGAREQYF. CDR3 DNA sequence: TGTGCCAGCAGGAGGCAGGGGGCGCGCGAGCAGTACTTC.

The genes are TRBV28 and TRBJ2-7; D is perhaps TRBD2 (7 bases). The ends were cut back, 7 bases at V and 2 bases at J, with 18 bases in the middle. The CDR3 loop spans 15 amino acids. CDR1 is MDHEN and CDR2 is SYDVKM in the germline V gene. As DNA, the CDR3 is TGTGCCAGCACCCCTGGGCGGGGGCGCCCCTACGAGCAGTACTTC. Residues: CASTPGRGRPYEQYF.

This clone was seen more than once but under ten times. The rearrangement links TRBV27 to TRBJ2-3; 9 bases map to TRBD2. The V gene end was trimmed by 6 bases and the J gene end by 2 bases; junction bases not matched to a gene: 18. Germline assignment: CDR1 MNHEY and CDR2 SMNVEV (reference sequence). CDR3 length equals 19 residues. CDR3 coding DNA: TGTGCCAGCAGCAGGGGTGGGCTAGCGGGAAGCCTCTCCACAGATACGCAGTATTTT. Protein: CASSRGGLAGSLSTDTQYF.

The chain combines TRBV7-3 with TRBJ2-7; 10 bases are a match to TRBD2. The CDR3 is made up of 18 amino acids. Trimming removed 5 bases from V and 4 bases from J; junction bases left unmatched: 17. In germline, CDR1 is SGHTA, CDR2 FQGTGA. The CDR3 loop reads CASSPYTGTSVSSYEQYF. The CDR3 nucleotides read TGTGCCAGCAGCCCCTATACCGGGACTAGCGTCTCCTCTTACGAGCAGTACTTC.

This clone was seen more than once but under ten times. The genes are TRBV5-1 and TRBJ2-5; 8 nucleotides align to TRBD1. CDR1 and CDR2 (germline): SGHRS, YFSETQ. The CDR3 extends over 14 amino acids. The V segment lost 3 bases and the J segment 4 bases; nucleotides outside the gene matches: 5. The CDR3 DNA sequence: TGCGCCAGCAGCTCTGGACAGGGTGGAGAGACCCAGTACTTC. Protein: CASSSGQGGETQYF.

This clone was seen repeatedly, ten times or more. This chain links TRBV2 with TRBJ2-5; 11 positions agree with TRBD2. With 6 bases clipped from V and 1 base from J, the junction kept 4 bases outside the gene matches. The V gene's germline CDR1 is SNHLY and CDR2 FYNNEI. The CDR3 runs 15 residues. The CDR3 DNA follows: TGTGCCAGCAGAAGGGGGACTAGCGGCCAAGAGACCCAGTACTTC. It encodes CASRRGTSGQETQYF.